This paragraph covers one T cell receptor (beta chain) sequence. Its antigen remains unknown. The data originate from a study of shared clonotypes between healthy human individuals. General study results and limits: On the whole, naive subsets had larger estimated richness than memory subsets had.

Replicate sorted-subset PCRs were loaded with around 0.2 ug DNA, about 30,000 T cell genomes. Produced via immunoSEQ multiplex PCR; TCRdb's table is partial and in-frame only. The profile shows 2 million to 3 million clones, 93% of them singletons. V dropped 8 bases and J dropped 7 bases, with 11 bases sitting between them. CDR1 is SNHLY, CDR2 FYNNEI, per germline. The CDR3 loop spans 11 amino acids. The chain employs TRBV2 and TRBJ1-2; D possibly corresponds to TRBD1 (6 bases). The source of this sequence is a man aged 18 to 30 in good health. Some clones in this sample may be carry-over from other donors' samples. The source material was naive CD4+ T cells from PBMCs. Stated subset: CD45RA+ positively selected. CDR3 loop: CASRGGFGYTF. The CDR3 nucleotides are TGTGCCAGCCGAGGGGGATTTGGCTACACCTTC.